The clone carrying this TCR beta chain has just a few counts. The antigen is not known. This may stem from a read error, because a much larger clone lies one nucleotide away. Noted time point: pre-sensitization, week 0. Treatment in this sample: therapeutic diphenylcyclopropenone sensitization with weekly scalp DPC. Researchers sampled blood before each patch test went on. This CDR3 region has 16 residues. Individual cDNA molecules had unique molecular identifiers attached to them by the library. Original processing notes: The median was around 100,000 TCRs per sample, ranging roughly 23,224 to 690,600. TCRdb passed the RACE reads through MiXCR, listing each CDR3 protein once. The V and J calls were not made by the authors but by TCRdb's processing. The sample contains approximately 57,000 distinct CDR3 sequences, roughly 10% of which appear only once. The data were obtained in a study of human T cells and chemical hapten exposure. Study-wide findings and caveats: Expanded TCRs were compared with controls, and the expanded TCRs formed significantly more large CDR3 similarity clusters.

This receptor was identified in a man aged 35 to 55 with alopecia areata. Some clones in this sample may be carry-over from other donors' samples. The chain links TRBV12-3 or TRBV12-4 to TRBJ2-3, with D perhaps TRBD2 (6 bases). Sequences were derived from whole blood, sampled in connection with sensitization to the hapten diphenylcyclopropenone (DPC). CDR3 sequence: CTSSPPEGQGPDTQYF. The CDR3 bases are TGTACCAGCAGTCCCCCGGAGGGCCAGGGCCCAGATACGCAGTATTTT.